Presented here are 7 T cell receptor beta chains from one specimen sequenced in a study of immune characterization of retroperitoneal liposarcoma. TCRdb independently ran MiXCR on the PCR reads; one entry per CDR3 protein. Counted here are about 7,600 distinct CDR3 sequences, approximately 40% occurring once; the ten biggest clones make up roughly 10%. Material: tumor tissue. All receptors derive from a male donor with retroperitoneal liposarcoma.

Only a few counts were recorded for this clonotype. The chain recombines TRBV25-1 with TRBJ2-2, with D perhaps matching TRBD1 (6 bases). Germline V gene sequence: CDR1 MGHDK, CDR2 SYGVNS. The CDR3 length is 15 residues. The V end lost 5 bases, the J end lost 3 bases, and 13 bases lay between the germline ends. CDR3 residues: CASSRPDSYTGELFF. CDR3 sequence (DNA): TGTGCCAGCAGTAGACCGGACAGCTACACCGGGGAGCTGTTTTTT. The entire variable domain, with the rest obtained from reference TRBV25-1 and TRBJ2-2, is as follows: EADIYQTPRYLVIGTGKKITLECSQTMGHDKMYWYQQDPGMELHLIHYSYGVNSTEKGDLSSESTVSRIRTEHFPLTLESARPSHTSQYLCASSRPDSYTGELFFGEGSRLTVL.

The chain employs TRBV6-1 and TRBJ2-5, with TRBD2 matching over 9 bases. The J call may be faulty, since TRBJ2-7 better matches the DNA end. The length of the CDR3 is 15 residues. Germline-derived CDR1 and CDR2 are MNHNS and SASEGT. CDR3 coding DNA: TGTGCCAGCAGTGCTGAAAGCGGGAGGACCTACGAGCAGTACTTC. Translated, it gives CASSAESGRTYEQYF.

Within the sample, this clonotype is hyperexpanded. The V call is TRBV7-2, the J call TRBJ2-1; no reliable D call. CDR1 and CDR2 (germline): SGHTA, FQGNSA. CDR3 length: 15 residues. Trimming shortened V by 5 bases and J by 2 bases, and 13 bases separated the two germline ends. The CDR3 region is CASSPLYGAYNEQFF. CDR3 in DNA: TGTGCCAGCAGCCCTTTGTATGGGGCCTACAATGAGCAGTTCTTC. Combining the CDR3 with reference TRBV7-2 and TRBJ2-1 gives the whole variable domain GAGVSQSPSNKVTEKGKDVELRCDPISGHTALYWYRQSLGQGLEFLIYFQGNSAPDKSGLPSDRFSAERTGGSVSTLTIQRTQQEDSAVYLCASSPLYGAYNEQFFGPGTRLTVL.

The V gene is TRBV3-1, the J gene TRBJ2-1, with D tentatively TRBD2 (5 bases). The assigned J gene may be wrong: the sequence end matches TRBJ2-7 better. This CDR3 has 12 residues. In germline, CDR1 is LGHDT, CDR2 YNNKEL (reference sequence). The CDR3 region is CASSQKGDEQYF. For the CDR3, the DNA is TGTGCCAGCAGCCAAAAGGGAGACGAGCAGTACTTC.

This clonotype was detected a few times. J is TRBJ2-1 and V is TRBV6-1, with 14 bases matching TRBD2. This CDR3 has 16 amino acids. V was pared by 6 bases and J by 13 bases, with 14 bases of the junction left unmatched. The germline CDR1 and CDR2 sequences are MNHNS and SASEGT. CDR3 bases: TGTGCCAGCAGGCCGGGACTAGCGGGAGTAGGAGAGACCCAGTTCTTC. The encoded protein is CASRPGLAGVGETQFF.

This sequence joins TRBV7-3 and TRBJ2-3, with D uncertain. Germline V gene data show CDR1 as SGHTA and CDR2 as FQGTGA. This CDR3 is built from 15 residues. V was cut by 0 bases and J by 6 bases, with 13 bases left in between. CDR3 amino acids: CASSLTVAISDTQYF. The DNA for the CDR3 is TGTGCCAGCAGCTTAACGGTAGCCATCTCGGATACGCAGTATTTT.

V usage is TRBV7-3 and J usage is TRBJ2-4; a possible D gene is TRBD2 (5 bases). CDR1 and CDR2 (germline): SGHTA, FQGTGA. CDR3 length equals 16 residues. Trimming took off 5 bases at V and 13 bases at J, with 27 bases between the two ends. The CDR3 region is CASSPEVARAPNEQYF. Here the CDR3 DNA reads TGTGCCAGCAGCCCGGAGGTGGCTAGAGCTCCCAATGAGCAGTACTTC.